A single sample is the source of the 27 T cell receptor beta chains below, sequenced in a study of cytomegalovirus exposure and HLA in healthy donors. PCR involved 60 Vbeta and 13 Jbeta primers. Sequenced by immunoSEQ multiplex PCR; TCRdb stores in-frame clones only, minus some. The profile covers roughly 180,000 clones, with 9.5% appearing a single time and over 1% taken by the ten largest. The sequenced sample was PBMCs. Receptors were obtained from a woman aged 30 to 39 in good health and CMV-seropositive.

This clone showed up just a few times. V and J are TRBV6-1 and TRBJ2-2; tentatively, D is TRBD2 (6 bases). V was pared by 2 bases and J by 6 bases, with 19 bases between. The CDR3 totals 17 residues. Germline V gives CDR1 MNHNS, CDR2 SASEGT. The CDR3, as DNA: TGTGCCAGCAGTGAAATAGAGGGAGGCATGTTCTCCGGGGAGCTGTTTTTT. It codes for CASSEIEGGMFSGELFF.

This clone was observed a handful of times. V and J are TRBV10-1 and TRBJ2-7; D perhaps matches TRBD1 (5 bases). In germline, CDR1 is WNHNN, CDR2 SYGVQD (reference sequence). V lost 4 bases, J lost 6 bases, and 13 bases lay in between. CDR3 length equals 13 residues. The CDR3 region is CASSAVRASEQYF. CDR3 in DNA: TGCGCCAGCAGTGCCGTCAGGGCAAGCGAGCAGTACTTC.

As DNA, the CDR3 is TGCGCCAGCAGAAAACGACAGGGGTATCCCTCTAGCACAGATACGCAGTATTTT. This sequence encodes CASRKRQGYPSSTDTQYF. The chain combines TRBV5-1 with TRBJ2-3, with TRBD1 identical over 8 bases. The CDR3 has 18 amino acids. CDR1 and CDR2 from the germline V gene are SGHRS and YFSETQ. The V gene end was trimmed by 5 bases and the J gene end by 0 bases; junction bases not matched to a gene: 14.

This clone has a handful of counts. The rearrangement uses TRBV10-3 and TRBJ2-1; 10 nucleotides agree with TRBD1. The CDR3 sequence is 16 residues long. Germline V gives CDR1 ENHRY, CDR2 SYGVKD. The V segment lost 0 bases and the J segment 8 bases; nucleotides outside the gene matches: 7. The CDR3 sequence is CAISESTGGSRDEQFF. The DNA of the CDR3 is TGTGCCATCAGTGAGTCGACAGGGGGCTCTAGGGATGAGCAGTTCTTC.

This clone turned up a few times. The chain recombines TRBV4-2 with TRBJ2-2; D gene uncertain. The germline V gene encodes CDR1 LGHNA and CDR2 YNFKEQ. The CDR3 loop spans 17 amino acids. Trimming left V 0 bases short and J 4 bases short, with 15 bases between. The CDR3 region has the DNA TGTGCCAGCAGCCAAGATGCTCAGCGCATCGGCACCGGGGAGCTGTTTTTT. Translation: CASSQDAQRIGTGELFF.

The gene calls are TRBV5-1 and TRBJ2-6, with a weak D call TRBD2 (5 bases). The CDR3 has 16 amino acids. The germline V gene encodes CDR1 SGHRS and CDR2 YFSETQ. V lost 1 base and J lost 1, with 9 bases in between. The CDR3 here is CASSLRRVSGANVLTF. For the CDR3, the DNA is TGCGCCAGCAGCTTGAGGCGGGTTTCTGGGGCCAACGTCCTGACTTTC.

This clone was counted a few times. The chain recombines TRBV9 with TRBJ1-5, with unresolved D. Germline CDR1 is SGDLS and CDR2 is YYNGEE. The CDR3 runs 13 residues. Trimming stripped 8 bases from V and 4 bases from J, with 13 bases between. The CDR3 reads CASGSGGNQPQHF. For the CDR3, the DNA is TGTGCCAGTGGGTCGGGTGGTAATCAGCCCCAGCATTTT.

This clone was seen a few times. The chain employs TRBV9 and TRBJ2-7; TRBD1 aligns across 7 bases. J gave up 7 bases and V 3 bases, and 13 bases lay outside the gene matches. The CDR3 extends over 15 amino acids. Germline V gene data show CDR1 as SGDLS and CDR2 as YYNGEE. The CDR3 DNA reads as TGTGCCAGCAGCGAGACAGGGTCTGGGCATCAAGAGCAGTACTTC. It specifies CASSETGSGHQEQYF. The full variable domain, completed using reference TRBV9 and TRBJ2-7, is DSGVTQTPKHLITATGQRVTLRCSPRSGDLSVYWYQQSLDQGLQFLIQYYNGEERAKGNILERFSAQQFPDLHSELNLSSLELGDSALYFCASSETGSGHQEQYFGPGTRLTVT.

This chain connects TRBV5-6 to TRBJ1-5, with unresolved D. The ends were cut back, 1 base at V and 3 bases at J, with 11 bases in the middle. The CDR3 has 15 residues. Germline V CDR1 and CDR2: SGHDT, YYEEEE. This CDR3 reads CASSLTGRDNQPQHF. DNA for the CDR3: TGTGCCAGCAGCTTGACCGGACGGGACAATCAGCCCCAGCATTTT.

The V and J genes are TRBV5-6 and TRBJ2-7; possibly TRBD1 for D (5 bases). Germline CDR1 is SGHDT and CDR2 is YYEEEE. The V and J ends lost 5 bases and 1 base respectively, with 16 bases between them. The CDR3 runs 15 residues. The CDR3 nucleotides read TGTGCCAGCAGAGAAACAGGTAAAGAGTCCTACGAGCAGTACTTC. It codes for CASRETGKESYEQYF.

The chain is built from TRBV9 and TRBJ2-5; 8 bases fit TRBD2. The CDR3 has 16 residues. Unmatched junction bases numbered 12, after V lost 4 bases and J lost 4 bases. The germline CDR1 and CDR2 sequences are SGDLS and YYNGEE. The CDR3 is CASSPSGGRALETQYF. CDR3 DNA sequence: TGTGCCAGCAGCCCCTCGGGGGGGAGGGCCTTAGAGACCCAGTACTTC.

The genes are TRBV19 and TRBJ2-5; 8 bases fit TRBD1. This CDR3 region has 15 residues. The V gene end was trimmed by 3 bases and the J gene end by 2 bases; junction bases not matched to a gene: 5. Per germline, CDR1 LNHDA and CDR2 SQIVND (reference sequence). In DNA, the CDR3 is TGTGCCAGTAGTATCCGGGACAGGCCTCAAGAGACCCAGTACTTC. This codes for CASSIRDRPQETQYF.

The chain links TRBV6-1 to TRBJ2-7, with 11 bases identical to TRBD2. V gave up 11 bases and J gave up 4 bases; unmatched junction bases: 10. This CDR3 comprises 14 residues. Germline V gene data show CDR1 as MNHNS and CDR2 as SASEGT. The CDR3 DNA sequence: TGTGCCGGCCAACCGGGACTAGCGGTTTACGAGCAGTACTTC. It translates to CAGQPGLAVYEQYF.

This clone was seen a handful of times. The chain employs TRBV2 and TRBJ1-5, with 7 positions matching TRBD1. The CDR3 covers 14 residues. V shed 6 bases, J shed 0 bases, and the junction held 2 bases outside the gene matches. Per germline, CDR1 SNHLY and CDR2 FYNNEI. Here the CDR3 DNA reads TGTGCCAGCAGGACAGGGTTTAGCAATCAGCCCCAGCATTTT. This codes for CASRTGFSNQPQHF.

The V and J genes are TRBV4-1 and TRBJ2-1, with TRBD2 identical over 13 bases. Germline loops: CDR1 MGHRA, CDR2 YSYEKL. The CDR3 runs to 21 residues. The ends lost 3 bases at V and 6 bases at J; junction bases unmatched: 20. DNA for the CDR3: TGCGCCAGCAGCCATCCCCCTCGGACTAGCGGGAGTCGTTACTTGAGCAATGAGCAGTTCTTC. Its translation: CASSHPPRTSGSRYLSNEQFF.

This clone was counted only a few times. The rearrangement links TRBV18 to TRBJ2-1; perhaps TRBD1 as D (5 bases). This CDR3 has 14 amino acids. The V gene's germline CDR1 is KGHSH and CDR2 LQKENI. Trimming left V 3 bases short and J 9 bases short, with 15 bases between. The DNA for the CDR3 is TGTGCCAGCTCACCGTGGGGCCCGGTCTCTGAGCAGTTCTTC. Protein: CASSPWGPVSEQFF.

The V gene is TRBV19, the J gene TRBJ2-4; 10 bases are a match to TRBD2. There are 15 residues in the CDR3. Trimming at V came to 6 bases and at J to 4 bases, leaving 6 bases not matched to a gene. Germline-derived CDR1 and CDR2 are LNHDA and SQIVND (reference sequence). This CDR3 is CASSPSGSSKNIQYF. The CDR3 bases are TGTGCCAGTAGCCCTAGCGGGAGCTCTAAAAACATTCAGTACTTC.

This clone appeared a few times. The V and J genes are TRBV19 and TRBJ2-7; D remains ambiguous. From germline, CDR1 is LNHDA and CDR2 SQIVND (reference sequence). Trimming removed 3 bases at V and 0 bases at J, with 9 bases between. The CDR3 is 14 residues long. The chain's CDR3 is CASSIRRSSYEQYF. Here the CDR3 DNA reads TGTGCCAGTAGTATCCGGCGGAGCTCCTACGAGCAGTACTTC.

The V call is TRBV5-1, the J call TRBJ2-5; 9 positions match TRBD1. After removal of 1 base from V and 7 bases from J, the junction contained 8 bases not matched to a gene. The germline gives CDR1 SGHRS, CDR2 YFSETQ. The CDR3 sequence is 15 residues long. The CDR3 loop is CASSLFSTGGATQYF. CDR3 DNA: TGCGCCAGCAGCTTGTTCTCAACAGGGGGCGCGACCCAGTACTTC.

A few counts support this clone. The chain carries TRBV5-1 and TRBJ1-1; TRBD1 aligns across 7 bases. CDR1 SGHRS and CDR2 YFSETQ come from the germline V gene. The CDR3 has 15 amino acids. The ends lost 3 bases at V and 3 bases at J; junction bases unmatched: 8. The CDR3, as DNA: TGCGCCAGCAGCTCTTTTAGGGGGCGTGACACTGAAGCTTTCTTT. Amino acid sequence: CASSSFRGRDTEAFF.

This sequence joins TRBV6-5 and TRBJ2-1; 7 bases fit TRBD2. The CDR3 length is 15 residues. Germline lookup yields CDR1 MNHEY and CDR2 SVGAGI. V dropped 0 bases and J dropped 13; count of bases not matched to a gene: 12. CDR3 coding DNA: TGTGCCAGCAGTTACTCGACCCCTGGACTAGTCCTACAGTTCTTC. Residues: CASSYSTPGLVLQFF.

The J gene is TRBJ2-2, the V gene TRBV19; no definite D call. The germline V and J ends were trimmed by 6 bases and 6 bases, with 8 bases remaining between them. Germline CDR1 is LNHDA and CDR2 is SQIVND (reference sequence). The CDR3 extends over 12 amino acids. CDR3 region: CASRLYAGELFF. The CDR3 DNA sequence: TGTGCCAGTAGACTGTACGCCGGGGAGCTGTTTTTT.

This clone has more than one count but fewer than ten. The chain employs TRBV7-9 and TRBJ2-1; a possible D gene is TRBD2 (5 bases). The length of the CDR3 is 13 residues. Germline loops: CDR1 SEHNR, CDR2 FQNEAQ (reference sequence). The V gene lost 6 bases and the J gene lost 10 bases, with 16 bases spanning the gap. In DNA form, the CDR3 reads TGTGCCAGCAGACAAGACGGACTTAGCGAGCAGTTCTTC. It translates to CASRQDGLSEQFF.

This clone has just a few counts. The chain uses TRBV30 and TRBJ2-7, with D possibly being TRBD1 (6 bases). Germline V lookup: CDR1 GTSNPN, CDR2 SVGIG (reference sequence). This CDR3 region has 14 residues. Trimming left V 7 bases short and J 3 bases short, with 19 bases between. The CDR3 spells CAYRRQGRIYEQYF. The CDR3 DNA is TGTGCCTATCGTCGGCAGGGGCGCATCTACGAGCAGTACTTC. Combining the CDR3 with reference TRBV30 and TRBJ2-7 gives the whole variable domain SQTIHQWPATLVQPVGSPLSLECTVEGTSNPNLYWYRQAAGRGLQLLFYSVGIGQISSEVPQNLSASRPQDRQFILSSKKLLLSDSGFYLCAYRRQGRIYEQYFGPGTRLTVT.

This clone was picked up a small number of times. This chain connects TRBV27 to TRBJ2-7, with unresolved D. There are 14 residues in the CDR3. With 3 bases removed from V and 2 bases from J, the gap between germline ends came to 11 bases. Germline lookup yields CDR1 MNHEY and CDR2 SMNVEV (reference sequence). This chain's CDR3 is CASSFFQEAYEQYF. In nucleotides, the CDR3 is TGTGCCAGCAGTTTTTTTCAGGAAGCCTACGAGCAGTACTTC.

This clone appeared a few times. The J gene is TRBJ2-1, the V gene TRBV25-1, with 9 bases aligning to TRBD1. Germline-derived CDR1 and CDR2 are MGHDK and SYGVNS. The V gene end was trimmed by 1 base and the J gene end by 5 bases; junction bases not matched to a gene: 6. The CDR3 totals 16 residues. CDR3 sequence reads: CASSELGQGDHNEQFF. The CDR3, as DNA: TGTGCCAGCAGTGAATTGGGACAGGGTGATCACAATGAGCAGTTCTTC.

The rearrangement links TRBV6-1 to TRBJ1-1, with no clear D. Trimming left V 7 bases short and J 1 base short, with 16 bases between. The CDR3 is made up of 15 amino acids. Germline lookup yields CDR1 MNHNS and CDR2 SASEGT. The CDR3 region is CASMPGLGQNTEAFF. For the CDR3, the DNA is TGTGCCAGCATGCCGGGTCTTGGCCAGAACACTGAAGCTTTCTTT.